The 32 T cell receptor beta chains in this list originate from one sample, sequenced in a study of shared clonotypes between healthy human individuals. Sequencing was performed with immunoSEQ multiplex PCR; in TCRdb, only in-frame clones are kept and a portion is missing. The sample yields roughly 1 million clones, roughly 70% seen once. The specimen sequenced was memory CD4+ T cells sorted from blood. The sample's subset: CD45RA-negative fraction. The receptors were sampled from a man younger than 30 in good health.

The J gene is TRBJ2-3, the V gene TRBV6-6; a weak D match, TRBD2 (5 bases). Germline assignment: CDR1 MNHNY and CDR2 SVGAGI (reference sequence). Trimming removed 7 bases from V and 1 base from J, with 15 bases in between. This CDR3 region has 15 residues. DNA for the CDR3: TGTGCCAGCACCCAAGGACGAGCGGGCACAGATACGCAGTATTTT. Protein sequence: CASTQGRAGTDTQYF.

Concerning this clone: A far larger clone is a single base away, which makes a read error likely. The chain uses TRBV27 and TRBJ2-7; the D is unclear. The germline V gene has CDR1 MNHEY and CDR2 SMNVEV (reference sequence). There are 15 residues in the CDR3. This CDR3 reads CASNLLGRNAIKQYF. The CDR3 bases are TGTGCCAGCAATTTATTGGGCAGGAACGCTATCAAGCAGTACTTC.

At least ten counts were recorded for this clone. This chain joins TRBV2 and TRBJ1-6; maybe TRBD1 (6 bases). Germline V CDR1 and CDR2: SNHLY, FYNNEI. The V end was cut by 7 bases, the J end by 7 bases, with 11 bases between. There are 13 residues in the CDR3. CDR3 loop: CASKDRTNSPLHF. CDR3 in DNA: TGTGCCAGCAAAGACAGGACCAATTCACCCCTCCACTTT.

This CDR3 is CASSEARTPDTQYF. The CDR3 DNA is TGTGCCAGCAGTGAAGCGCGGACTCCAGATACGCAGTATTTT. The chain employs TRBV2 and TRBJ2-3; D is possibly TRBD2 (5 bases). This CDR3 contains 14 residues. Germline V gene data show CDR1 as SNHLY and CDR2 as FYNNEI. Between the trimmed V and J ends, which lost 0 bases and 4 bases, there was a span of 8 bases. Combining the CDR3 with reference TRBV2 and TRBJ2-3 gives the whole variable domain EPEVTQTPSHQVTQMGQEVILRCVPISNHLYFYWYRQILGQKVEFLVSFYNNEISEKSEIFDDQFSVERPDGSNFTLKIRSTKLEDSAMYFCASSEARTPDTQYFGPGTRLTVL.

The rearrangement links TRBV6-6 to TRBJ1-6; D possibly corresponds to TRBD1 (6 bases). This CDR3 has 14 amino acids. V lost 11 bases to trimming and J lost 7 bases, with 18 bases between them. Per the germline V gene, CDR1 is MNHNY and CDR2 is SVGAGI (reference sequence). The CDR3 here is CASRSGAVNSPLHF. The CDR3 DNA reads as TGTGCCTCCCGGTCGGGGGCGGTCAATTCACCCCTCCACTTT.

DNA of the CDR3: TGTGCCAGCAGCTTGTGGGGAGGGTCGGGGAGAGAGACCCAGTACTTC. Protein product: CASSLWGGSGRETQYF. The chain joins TRBV5-6 to TRBJ2-5; 7 bases are shared with TRBD2. The CDR3 is 16 amino acids. Germline CDR1 reads SGHDT; CDR2 reads YYEEEE. V was clipped by 1 base and J by 4 bases; unmatched bases: 10. Looking up the rest from reference TRBV5-6 and TRBJ2-5 gives the full variable domain: DAGVTQSPTHLIKTRGQQVTLRCSPKSGHDTVSWYQQALGQGPQFIFQYYEEEERQRGNFPDRFSGHQFPNYSSELNVNALLLGDSALYLCASSLWGGSGRETQYFGPGTRLLVL.

Concerning this clone itself: Compared with germline, one end of the junction differs, possibly owing to a read error. The chain joins TRBV4-1 to TRBJ2-1; 10 bases agree with TRBD2. The V gene's germline CDR1 is MGHRA and CDR2 YSYEKL. The CDR3 runs 17 residues. The CDR3 protein is CASRQASGGPSYNEQFF. DNA of the CDR3: TGCGCCAGCAGACAAGCTAGCGGGGGCCCATCCTACAATGAGCAGTTCTTC.

The V gene is TRBV19, the J gene TRBJ1-1, with TRBD1 as a possible D gene (6 bases). Per the germline V gene, CDR1 is LNHDA and CDR2 is SQIVND (reference sequence). The CDR3 totals 14 residues. V gave up 0 bases and J gave up 4 bases, with 9 bases separating them. The CDR3 reads CASSIDFRGTEAFF. In DNA form, the CDR3 reads TGTGCCAGTAGTATAGATTTCAGGGGCACTGAAGCTTTCTTT.

The chain carries TRBV11-2 and TRBJ2-7; 11 bases are a match to TRBD1. The CDR3 spans 15 residues. Germline V CDR1 and CDR2: SGHAT, FQNNGV. Trimming at V came to 4 bases and at J to 7 bases, leaving 9 bases not matched to a gene. The CDR3 DNA follows: TGTGCCAGCAGCTCCGGAGGGACAGGGGGAGGAGAGCAGTACTTC. It yields the protein CASSSGGTGGGEQYF.

The chain has TRBV6-6 and TRBJ1-2, with TRBD1 matching over 7 bases. V shed 5 bases, J shed 4 bases, and the junction held 10 bases outside the gene matches. CDR1 is MNHNY and CDR2 is SVGAGI in the germline V gene (reference sequence). The CDR3 spans 15 residues. The CDR3 reads CASSGNRGDFYGYTF. CDR3 nucleotides: TGTGCCAGCAGTGGAAACAGGGGCGACTTCTATGGCTACACCTTC.

The sample holds one count of this clone. Other DNA sequences in this specimen translate into the identical CDR3. The V gene is TRBV19, the J gene TRBJ2-6, with 9 bases matching TRBD1. Germline V lookup: CDR1 LNHDA, CDR2 SQIVND (reference sequence). This CDR3 has 17 amino acids. Losses at the gene ends were 6 bases for V and 0 bases for J; bases not matched to a gene: 6. The CDR3 here is CASSPGQGNSGANVLTF. The CDR3 DNA is TGTGCCAGTAGCCCGGGACAGGGAAACTCTGGGGCCAACGTCCTGACTTTC.

J is TRBJ1-6 and V is TRBV5-1; D remains ambiguous. CDR3 length: 18 residues. Germline CDR1 reads SGHRS; CDR2 reads YFSETQ. Trimming took off 0 bases at V and 0 bases at J, with 13 bases between the two ends. CDR3 nucleotide sequence: TGCGCCAGCAGCTTGGGGATGTCTGTGAGCTCCTATAATTCACCCCTCCACTTT. Its protein product is CASSLGMSVSSYNSPLHF.

V gene TRBV10-3 combines with J gene TRBJ2-3; D uncertain. CDR3 length: 13 amino acids. The germline V gene encodes CDR1 ENHRY and CDR2 SYGVKD. Trimming stripped 8 bases from V and 0 bases from J, with 9 bases between. CDR3 residues: CAIQTASTDTQYF. CDR3 coding DNA: TGTGCCATCCAAACAGCGAGCACAGATACGCAGTATTTT.

A few counts support this clone. The rearrangement joins TRBV6-6 to TRBJ1-5; D remains unclear. With 5 bases removed from V and 5 bases from J, the gap between germline ends came to 10 bases. Per germline, CDR1 MNHNY and CDR2 SVGAGI (reference sequence). The CDR3 is 13 amino acids. The CDR3, as DNA: TGTGCCAGCAGTCCGCCTCTTGATCAGCCCCAGCATTTT. This translates into CASSPPLDQPQHF.

The chain carries TRBV5-6 and TRBJ2-5; TRBD2 might be the D (5 bases). The CDR3 length is 12 residues. Looked up from germline, CDR1 is SGHDT and CDR2 is YYEEEE. V shed 5 bases and J shed 1 base, with 6 bases lying between them. CDR3 DNA sequence: TGTGCCAGCAGTCGGGGCCAAGAGACCCAGTACTTC. This codes for CASSRGQETQYF. Supplemented by reference TRBV5-6 and TRBJ2-5, the full variable domain reads DAGVTQSPTHLIKTRGQQVTLRCSPKSGHDTVSWYQQALGQGPQFIFQYYEEEERQRGNFPDRFSGHQFPNYSSELNVNALLLGDSALYLCASSRGQETQYFGPGTRLLVL.

This clone has just one count. The rearrangement joins TRBV10-3 to TRBJ1-2; tentative D call: TRBD1 (6 bases). Trimming stripped 7 bases from V and 4 bases from J, with 10 bases between. The CDR3 consists of 12 residues. Germline V gives CDR1 ENHRY, CDR2 SYGVKD. Here the CDR3 DNA reads TGTGCCATCAACAGGGAGGGCTATGGCTACACCTTC. Amino acid sequence: CAINREGYGYTF.

The chain combines TRBV6-5 with TRBJ1-4; D not resolved. Germline values: CDR1 MNHEY, CDR2 SVGAGI. Deletions cut 6 bases from V and 1 base from J, with 9 bases between. The CDR3 spans 14 residues. This CDR3 reads CASRSGKTNEKLFF. Written as DNA, the CDR3 is TGTGCCAGCAGATCCGGGAAAACTAATGAAAAACTGTTTTTT.

V is TRBV5-6 and J is TRBJ2-5; D not certain. Germline loops: CDR1 SGHDT, CDR2 YYEEEE. Trimming removed 3 bases at V and 7 bases at J, with 7 bases between. CDR3 length equals 11 residues. The DNA for the CDR3 is TGTGCCAGCAGCTCGTCAGGGACCCAGTACTTC. Translation: CASSSSGTQYF.

J is TRBJ1-5 and V is TRBV6-1; weak D call: TRBD1 (5 bases). The germline CDR1 and CDR2 sequences are MNHNS and SASEGT. The CDR3 runs to 16 residues. V was clipped by 1 base and J by 4 bases, with 14 bases between them. This chain's CDR3 is CASSEGTGGRNQPQHF. The CDR3 DNA is TGTGCCAGCAGTGAAGGAACGGGGGGGAGAAATCAGCCCCAGCATTTT.

This clone is a singleton in its sample. The chain combines TRBV5-5 with TRBJ2-5, with D uncertain. CDR1 and CDR2 from the germline V gene are SGHKS and YYEKEE (reference sequence). This CDR3 comprises 14 residues. V was pared by 0 bases and J by 7 bases, with 13 bases between. The CDR3 nucleotides are TGTGCCAGCAGCTTGGAGGTGTCTGCCGGGACCCAGTACTTC. Its translation is CASSLEVSAGTQYF. The complete variable domain, with remaining parts taken from reference TRBV5-5 and TRBJ2-5, reads DAGVTQSPTHLIKTRGQQVTLRCSPISGHKSVSWYQQVLGQGPQFIFQYYEKEERGRGNFPDRFSARQFPNYSSELNVNALLLGDSALYLCASSLEVSAGTQYFGPGTRLLVL.

V is TRBV4-2 and J is TRBJ2-1; 16 nucleotides match TRBD2. Trimming at V came to 4 bases and at J to 8 bases, leaving 8 bases not matched to a gene. Germline V gives CDR1 LGHNA, CDR2 YNFKEQ. The CDR3 runs to 17 residues. DNA for the CDR3: TGTGCCAGCAGCCGCGGGACTAGCGGGGGGGGTAGCGATGAGCAGTTCTTC. Protein sequence: CASSRGTSGGGSDEQFF.

V is TRBV28 and J is TRBJ2-7; 7 nucleotides agree with TRBD2. V shed 6 bases, J shed 2 bases, and the junction held 10 bases outside the gene matches. Looked up from germline, CDR1 is MDHEN and CDR2 is SYDVKM. The CDR3 extends over 15 amino acids. The CDR3 spells CASSPLGGGAYEQYF. CDR3 nucleotide sequence: TGTGCCAGCAGCCCACTCGGCGGGGGAGCCTACGAGCAGTACTTC.

This chain links TRBV7-8 with TRBJ1-5; D gene uncertain. There are 15 residues in the CDR3. Germline values: CDR1 SGHVS, CDR2 FQNEAQ. The V and J ends lost 2 bases and 1 base respectively, with 9 bases between them. CDR3 sequence: CASSLSAGSNQPQHF. The CDR3 DNA follows: TGTGCCAGCAGCTTATCGGCAGGCAGCAATCAGCCCCAGCATTTT. Full variable domain (rest looked up from reference TRBV7-8 and TRBJ1-5): GAGVSQSPRYKVAKRGQDVALRCDPISGHVSLFWYQQALGQGPEFLTYFQNEAQLDKSGLPSDRFFAERPEGSVSTLKIQRTQQEDSAVYLCASSLSAGSNQPQHFGDGTRLSIL.

The rearrangement uses TRBV10-3 and TRBJ2-6, with 12 bases lining up with TRBD2. V gave up 4 bases and J gave up 0 bases; unmatched junction bases: 4. This CDR3 has 18 amino acids. The germline CDR1 and CDR2 sequences are ENHRY and SYGVKD. The CDR3 nucleotides are TGTGCCATCAGTGCGGGACTAGCGGGCAACTCTGGGGCCAACGTCCTGACTTTC. Translation: CAISAGLAGNSGANVLTF.

This chain joins TRBV7-2 and TRBJ2-7; D tentatively fits TRBD1 or TRBD2 (7 bases each). The CDR3 is made up of 12 amino acids. Germline CDR1 SGHTA, CDR2 FQGNSA. The V and J ends lost 5 bases and 9 bases respectively, with 14 bases between them. CDR3 loop: CASSTTGEGQYF. The CDR3 DNA is TGTGCCAGCAGCACCACAGGGGAGGGGCAGTACTTC.

Here the CDR3 reads CASRQGAEGTQYF. CDR3 DNA: TGTGCCAGCAGACAGGGGGCGGAGGGTACGCAGTATTTT. The chain recombines TRBV7-2 with TRBJ2-3; TRBD1 matches at 9 bases. This CDR3 has 13 amino acids. Germline CDR1 and CDR2: SGHTA and FQGNSA. V lost 6 bases, J lost 8 bases, and 6 bases stayed unmatched.

In its sample, this clone was seen a few times. The chain carries TRBV6-1 and TRBJ2-7; TRBD1 aligns across 11 bases. In germline, CDR1 is MNHNS, CDR2 SASEGT. V trimming: 7 bases; J trimming: 4 bases; junction bases outside the gene matches: 9. The CDR3 covers 15 residues. CDR3 nucleotide sequence: TGTGCCAGCATCACCGGGACAGGGGGTATTTACGAGCAGTACTTC. Its translation: CASITGTGGIYEQYF.

V usage is TRBV27 and J usage is TRBJ1-2, with TRBD1 as a possible D gene (5 bases). This CDR3 is built from 14 residues. V was trimmed by 8 bases and J by 5 bases, leaving 18 bases between them. Germline CDR1 MNHEY, CDR2 SMNVEV (reference sequence). The CDR3 DNA reads as TGTGCCAGCGGGGGGACTTATGGGATTTATGGCTACACCTTC. Protein: CASGGTYGIYGYTF.

This clone was found a few times. The chain joins TRBV18 to TRBJ2-7; 10 positions agree with TRBD1. This CDR3 comprises 13 residues. The V gene end was trimmed by 0 bases and the J gene end by 9 bases; junction bases not matched to a gene: 2. Germline CDR1 reads KGHSH; CDR2 reads LQKENI. The CDR3 sequence is CASSPPTGGWQYF. The CDR3, as DNA: TGTGCCAGCTCACCACCGACAGGGGGCTGGCAGTACTTC. Full variable domain (rest looked up from reference TRBV18 and TRBJ2-7): NAGVMQNPRHLVRRRGQEARLRCSPMKGHSHVYWYRQLPEEGLKFMVYLQKENIIDESGMPKERFSAEFPKEGPSILRIQQVVRGDSAAYFCASSPPTGGWQYFGPGTRLTVT.

This clone was counted a few times. The chain uses TRBV5-1 and TRBJ2-5; possibly TRBD1 or TRBD2 for D (5 bases each). This CDR3 contains 14 residues. Trimming left V 4 bases short and J 1 base short, with 11 bases between. CDR1 is SGHRS and CDR2 is YFSETQ in the germline V gene. The chain's CDR3 is CASSITGAQETQYF. The CDR3 DNA reads TGCGCCAGCAGCATAACCGGGGCCCAAGAGACCCAGTACTTC.

V is TRBV5-1 and J is TRBJ2-2, with D maybe TRBD2 (5 bases). V lost 4 bases, J lost 2 bases, and 12 bases lay in between. CDR3 size: 15 residues. The germline gives CDR1 SGHRS, CDR2 YFSETQ. CDR3 in DNA: TGCGCCAGCAGCCCCCTTGAGGGAAACACCGGGGAGCTGTTTTTT. It codes for CASSPLEGNTGELFF.

This chain uses TRBV6-4 with TRBJ2-3; maybe TRBD2 (5 bases). V lost 8 bases, J lost 8 bases, and 23 bases lay in between. The length of the CDR3 is 15 residues. Germline V gives CDR1 MRHNA, CDR2 SNTAGT. CDR3 region: CASSSEGGTVGTQYF. In nucleotides, the CDR3 is TGTGCCAGCTCCTCCGAGGGCGGAACGGTCGGTACGCAGTATTTT.